The 4 T cell receptor delta chains listed next were all sequenced from one sample in a study of γδ T cells in repeated Plasmodium falciparum infection. TCRdb re-identified clones in the multiplex PCR reads via CATT. This sample has 45,000 to 70,000 delta-chain clones; roughly 1.8% occur once, and the top ten carry 15%. Gammadelta T cells were flow-sorted from PBMC into Vgamma9/Vdelta2+ and Vdelta2-negative populations for bulk analysis. Source material: gamma-delta T cells from blood. These receptors all come from a pool of human donors (malaria-infected and uninfected, not separated).

This clone has more than one count but fewer than ten. The mismatch at residue 8 between this DNA's translation and the TCRdb protein of a much larger clone likely reflects a read error; the protein shown is translated from the DNA. This rearrangement joins TRDV1 to TRDJ1; no clear D gene. The J gene, not given by TCRdb, was assigned here from a germline match of the nucleotide sequence. With 0 bases removed from V and 1 base from J, the gap between germline ends came to 18 bases. This CDR3 is 18 amino acids long. Per germline, CDR1 TSWWSYY and CDR2 QGS. The CDR3 region has the DNA TGTGCTCTTGGGGAACTTCCTCCACGAAACTCGGGCACCGATAAACTCATCTTT. Translated: CALGELPPRNSGTDKLIF.

Regarding this clone: TCRdb lists the protein of a much larger clone for this DNA, which differs at residue 13, so this is likely a read error; the protein given here is translated from the DNA itself. The chain links TRDV1 to TRDJ1, with D maybe TRDD3 (6 bases). V was clipped by 1 base and J by 1 base, with 25 bases between them. The germline V gene has CDR1 TSWWSYY and CDR2 QGS. The CDR3 is 20 residues long. The CDR3 reads CALGEPSPPKYWVLTDKLIF. The CDR3 DNA sequence: TGTGCTCTTGGGGAACCCAGCCCTCCCAAATACTGGGTGCTCACCGATAAACTCATCTTT.

As concerns this clone: This likely reflects a read error, since a far larger clone is one base away. Other DNA sequences within the sample encode an identical CDR3. The CDR3 DNA reads as TGTGCTCTTGGGGAACTAGGTTCCTCCAGATTACTGCAACCTTTCCTGTGGGACACCCGACAGATGTTTTTC. Amino acids: CALGELGSSRLLQPFLWDTRQMFF. V and J are TRDV1 and TRDJ3, with D possibly matching TRDD2 (5 bases). As TCRdb names no J gene, one was assigned here on the basis of a DNA match to germline. Germline loops: CDR1 TSWWSYY, CDR2 QGS. Trimming shortened V by 0 bases and J by 4 bases, and 31 bases separated the two germline ends. The CDR3 extends over 24 amino acids.

Ten or more counts support this clone. This DNA translates differently at residue 12 from the TCRdb protein, which is that of a much larger clone; a read error is likely, and the protein shown is the DNA's own translation. The chain carries TRDV1 and TRDJ1, with TRDD3 matching over 8 bases. In the absence of a J gene in TCRdb, the DNA was matched to germline to assign it here. Germline V gene data show CDR1 as TSWWSYY and CDR2 as QGS. There are 21 residues in the CDR3. V was clipped by 4 bases and J by 0 bases; unmatched bases: 22. The CDR3 spells CALGAYLPSYDPWGNTDKLIF. For the CDR3, the DNA is TGTGCTCTTGGGGCGTACCTCCCGTCCTACGACCCCTGGGGGAACACCGATAAACTCATCTTT.